The rows below give T cell receptor beta chains drawn from one sample of a study of cytomegalovirus exposure and HLA in healthy donors. This table comes from immunoSEQ multiplex PCR, and its TCRdb copy is limited to in-frame clones, with some not included. The sample shows 150,000 or so clones, almost 85% of them seen only once. The sample taken for sequencing was PBMCs. These receptors were collected from a man aged 30 to 39 in good health and CMV-seropositive. Each CDR3 is given with its conserved first and last residue. The order of the fields is J gene, D gene, clone size, V gene, CDR3 protein, CDR3 DNA. A D gene is named only where the DNA matches it firmly. Size is omitted from some rows. Given values are once, few, many or a class for expanded clones.

TRBJ1-4,.,.,TRBV5-4,CASSFEGTTNEKLFF,TGTGCCAGCAGCTTCGAGGGAACAACTAATGAAAAACTGTTTTTT
TRBJ2-2,TRBD2,few,TRBV5-1,CASSFPTSGSVNGELFF,TGCGCCAGCAGCTTCCCTACTAGCGGGAGTGTGAACGGGGAGCTGTTTTTT
TRBJ2-5,.,.,TRBV27,CASKGVLQETQYF,TGTGCCAGCAAAGGAGTTCTTCAAGAGACCCAGTACTTC
TRBJ2-4,.,.,TRBV19,CASSHRTVEGGTQYF,TGTGCCAGTAGTCACAGGACAGTTGAGGGTGGGACTCAGTACTTC
TRBJ2-5,TRBD1,.,TRBV19,CASSSYDRGRETQYF,TGTGCCAGTAGCTCCTACGACAGGGGTAGAGAGACCCAGTACTTC
TRBJ2-1,.,.,TRBV2,CASSGPGGGNEQFF,TGTGCCAGCAGTGGGCCGGGTGGGGGGAATGAGCAGTTCTTC
TRBJ2-7,TRBD2,.,TRBV5-5,CASSLGPSGYEQYF,TGTGCCAGCAGCTTGGGGCCTAGCGGGTACGAGCAGTACTTC
TRBJ2-7,.,.,TRBV15,CATSRYSTVYEQYF,TGTGCCACCAGCAGATACTCTACCGTCTACGAGCAGTACTTC
TRBJ1-4,TRBD1,.,TRBV6-1,CASTRDRGNGEKLFF,TGTGCCAGCACCAGGGACAGGGGAAATGGCGAAAAACTGTTTTTT
TRBJ1-1,TRBD1,.,TRBV9,CASSGRTGMKGAFF,TGTGCCAGCAGCGGACGGACAGGGATGAAGGGAGCTTTCTTT
TRBJ2-5,.,.,TRBV6-1,CASSPSRQGTPQYF,TGTGCCAGCAGTCCCTCCAGGCAGGGGACCCCTCAGTACTTC
TRBJ2-1,.,few,TRBV2,CASSGRGGGTLNNEQFF,TGTGCCAGCAGTGGTCGAGGGGGGGGGACCTTAAACAATGAGCAGTTCTTC
TRBJ1-1,TRBD1,.,TRBV10-2,CASSEIRGLNTEAFF,TGCGCCAGCAGTGAGATCAGGGGGCTGAACACTGAAGCTTTCTTT
TRBJ1-1,TRBD1,.,TRBV4-1,CASSHLQGAWTEAFF,TGCGCCAGCAGCCACTTGCAGGGGGCATGGACTGAAGCTTTCTTT
TRBJ1-6,TRBD1,.,TRBV18,CASSGDRDSPLHF,TGTGCCAGCTCAGGGGACAGGGATTCACCCCTCCACTTT
TRBJ2-5,.,.,TRBV4-3,CASSQEGYGAQYF,TGCGCCAGCAGCCAAGAAGGATACGGGGCCCAGTACTTC
TRBJ1-5,.,.,TRBV28,CASSLVGERSNQPQHF,TGTGCCAGCAGTTTAGTAGGGGAACGGAGCAATCAGCCCCAGCATTTT
TRBJ2-1,.,few,TRBV5-1,CASSRGDSSYNEQFF,TGCGCCAGCAGCCGCGGGGACAGCTCCTACAATGAGCAGTTCTTC
TRBJ2-7,TRBD1,.,TRBV5-4,CASSPGTVVGEQYF,TGTGCCAGCAGCCCCGGGACAGTCGTGGGCGAGCAGTACTTC
TRBJ2-3,.,.,TRBV15,CATSRGEDRSTDTQYF,TGTGCCACCAGCAGAGGGGAGGATAGAAGCACAGATACGCAGTATTTT
TRBJ1-2,.,.,TRBV30,CAWNQGKIYGYTF,TGTGCCTGGAATCAGGGGAAGATCTATGGCTACACCTTC
TRBJ1-6,.,.,TRBV2,CASSQDRWSSYNSPLHF,TGTGCCAGCAGCCAGGACAGATGGAGCTCCTATAATTCACCCCTCCACTTT
TRBJ1-5,.,.,TRBV6-6,CASSPAGGYLDQPQHF,TGTGCCAGCAGCCCCGCTGGAGGGTACTTGGATCAGCCCCAGCATTTT
TRBJ1-2,TRBD1,.,TRBV7-8,CASSLRPGQVFGYGYTF,TGTGCCAGCAGCTTGCGCCCGGGACAGGTTTTTGGGTATGGCTACACCTTC
TRBJ2-4,TRBD1,once,TRBV10-2,CASSATQGDIQYF,TGCGCCAGCAGTGCCACACAGGGGGACATTCAGTACTTC